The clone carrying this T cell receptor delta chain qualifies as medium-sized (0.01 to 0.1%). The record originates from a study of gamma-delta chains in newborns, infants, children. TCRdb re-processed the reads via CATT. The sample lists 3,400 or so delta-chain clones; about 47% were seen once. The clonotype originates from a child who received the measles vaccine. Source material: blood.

The CDR3 DNA sequence: TGTGCCTGTGACACCCCGTTGACCCGCTCCTGGGACACCCGACAGATGTTTTTC. Translation gives CACDTPLTRSWDTRQMFF. V gene TRDV2 combines with J gene TRDJ3; D not resolved. The CDR3 consists of 18 residues. Per the germline V gene, CDR1 is GEAIGNYY and CDR2 is EKD. The V end was cut by 0 bases, the J end by 0 bases, with 11 bases between.